The rows below give T cell receptor beta chains drawn from one sample of a study of blood T cell repertoires in COVID-19. The repertoire was sequenced with immunoSEQ multiplex PCR; TCRdb's copy has only in-frame clones and lacks some. The table shows approximately 150,000 clones, with 80% to 85% occurring only once. The sequenced material came from PBMCs or T cells enriched from blood (not recorded which). All receptors come from a man aged 70 or older who had been exposed to COVID-19. Both conserved end residues are part of each CDR3. D genes are given only for firm matches. Expanded clones are given a class, and other clones once, few, many or no size at all.

size: .; J: TRBJ1-6; D: TRBD1; V: TRBV28; CDR3: CASRGDRGNSPLHF; DNA: TGTGCCAGCAGGGGGGACAGGGGTAATTCACCCCTCCACTTT
size: .; J: TRBJ1-1; D: .; V: TRBV9; CDR3: CASGREGNTEAFF; DNA: TGTGCCAGCGGACGGGAAGGGAACACTGAAGCTTTCTTT
size: once; J: TRBJ2-5; D: .; V: TRBV25-1; CDR3: CASSTWSGGRDQETQYF; DNA: TGTGCCAGCAGTACATGGTCCGGGGGGCGAGACCAAGAGACCCAGTACTTC
size: .; J: TRBJ1-5; D: .; V: TRBV7-9; CDR3: CASSPIVSDSNQPQHF; DNA: TGTGCCAGCAGCCCAATTGTGAGTGATAGCAATCAGCCCCAGCATTTT
size: .; J: TRBJ2-1; D: .; V: TRBV19; CDR3: CASSSPGNEQFF; DNA: TGTGCCAGTAGTAGTCCGGGCAATGAGCAGTTCTTC
size: .; J: TRBJ1-1; D: .; V: TRBV19; CDR3: CASSIGDRVEAFF; DNA: TGTGCCAGTAGTATAGGAGACAGAGTTGAAGCTTTCTTT
size: .; J: TRBJ2-3; D: TRBD2; V: TRBV29-1; CDR3: CSVATSVVGDTQYF; DNA: TGCAGCGTTGCGACTAGCGTGGTAGGAGATACGCAGTATTTT
size: .; J: TRBJ1-2; D: .; V: TRBV30; CDR3: CAWSPSGNYGYTF; DNA: TGTGCCTGGAGTCCTTCGGGTAACTATGGCTACACCTTC
size: .; J: TRBJ1-2; D: .; V: TRBV7-2; CDR3: CASSQALALPYTF; DNA: TGTGCCAGCAGTCAGGCCCTAGCCTTGCCCTACACCTTC
size: .; J: TRBJ1-2; D: .; V: TRBV10-3; CDR3: CAISVDSNYGYTF; DNA: TGTGCCATCAGCGTCGACAGTAACTATGGCTACACCTTC
size: .; J: TRBJ2-1; D: .; V: TRBV6-5; CDR3: CASSYKRSSYNEQFF; DNA: TGTGCCAGCAGTTACAAGCGGAGCTCCTACAATGAGCAGTTCTTC
size: few; J: TRBJ1-1; D: TRBD1; V: TRBV30; CDR3: CAWSGQGANTEAFF; DNA: TGTGCCTGGAGTGGCCAGGGGGCCAACACTGAAGCTTTCTTT
size: .; J: TRBJ2-7; D: .; V: TRBV30; CDR3: CAWRQASSYEQYF; DNA: TGTGCCTGGAGGCAGGCGAGCTCCTACGAGCAGTACTTC
size: .; J: TRBJ1-6; D: TRBD1; V: TRBV27; CDR3: CASSAGTGSSPLHF; DNA: TGTGCCAGCAGTGCAGGGACAGGGAGTTCACCCCTCCACTTT